One sample yielded the 11 T cell receptor beta chains listed below, sequenced in a study of T-cell memory formation after mild COVID-19. TCRdb independently ran MiXCR on the 5' RACE reads; one entry per CDR3 protein. The sample includes 500,000 to 600,000 distinct CDR3 sequences, roughly 18% of them seen just once. The material sequenced was PBMCs or a T cell subset sorted from them (not recorded which). Source of these receptors: an adult woman who had mild COVID-19 (a few samples of this study predate the infection). Cell type and time point are not known.

The chain links TRBV3-1 to TRBJ2-1, with TRBD2 matching over 9 bases. From germline, CDR1 is LGHDT and CDR2 YNNKEL (reference sequence). With V trimmed by 0 bases and J by 2 bases, 8 bases remained unmatched. The CDR3 contains 18 residues. CDR3 sequence (DNA): TGTGCCAGCAGCCAAGAGTCGCTGGGCGGGAGGGCCTACAATGAGCAGTTCTTC. Its translation is CASSQESLGGRAYNEQFF.

J is TRBJ1-2 and V is TRBV2; D may be TRBD1 (5 bases). The CDR3 covers 13 residues. V lost 8 bases and J 3 bases, leaving 13 bases between the germline ends. The germline V gene encodes CDR1 SNHLY and CDR2 FYNNEI. The CDR3 protein is CASRSLGDYGYTF. The CDR3 DNA follows: TGTGCCAGCCGATCACTGGGGGACTATGGCTACACCTTC.

The chain employs TRBV29-1 and TRBJ2-2; D is unclear. Deletions cut 7 bases from V and 2 bases from J, with 5 bases between. Germline CDR1 is SQVTM and CDR2 is ANQGSEA. The CDR3 is 11 amino acids. This chain's CDR3 is CSGQNTGELFF. CDR3 DNA sequence: TGCAGCGGACAAAACACCGGGGAGCTGTTTTTT.

This sequence joins TRBV4-1 and TRBJ1-2, with 8 bases lining up with TRBD1. The V and J ends lost 0 bases and 4 bases, in that order; junction bases with no gene match: 4. Germline V gene sequence: CDR1 MGHRA, CDR2 YSYEKL. The CDR3 is 15 amino acids. In nucleotides, the CDR3 is TGCGCCAGCAGCCAAGAAGCAACAGGGGGCTATGGCTACACCTTC. Protein sequence: CASSQEATGGYGYTF.

Only a few counts were recorded for this clonotype. The V gene is TRBV11-2, the J gene TRBJ1-5; D is possibly TRBD1 (5 bases). The CDR3 sequence is 17 residues long. V was cut by 0 bases and J by 0 bases, with 12 bases left in between. Germline V lookup: CDR1 SGHAT, CDR2 FQNNGV. CDR3 sequence (DNA): TGTGCCAGCAGCTTAGATCTAGGGGAATATAGCAATCAGCCCCAGCATTTT. The encoded protein is CASSLDLGEYSNQPQHF.

The rearrangement joins TRBV10-3 to TRBJ2-3, with D maybe TRBD1 (6 bases). The CDR3 spans 14 residues. The germline V and J ends were trimmed by 0 bases and 3 bases, with 7 bases remaining between them. Germline assignment: CDR1 ENHRY and CDR2 SYGVKD. CDR3 region: CAISESRGTDTQYF. The CDR3 nucleotides read TGTGCCATCAGTGAGTCAAGGGGGACAGATACGCAGTATTTT.

This clonotype was picked up many times. The chain carries TRBV10-3 and TRBJ2-3; maybe TRBD2 (6 bases). This CDR3 has 15 amino acids. V lost 2 bases and J lost 3, with 12 bases in between. Per germline, CDR1 ENHRY and CDR2 SYGVKD. The CDR3 reads CAISERGRGTDTQYF. The DNA for the CDR3 is TGTGCCATCAGTGAGAGGGGACGGGGGACAGATACGCAGTATTTT.

Only a few counts were recorded for this clonotype. This chain joins TRBV12-3 or TRBV12-4 and TRBJ2-7; 7 bases are a match to TRBD1. Trimming cost V 5 bases and J 0 bases; bases outside gene matches: 16. The CDR3 sequence is 18 residues long. CDR3: CASSHRGQKGASSYEQYF. The CDR3 region has the DNA TGTGCCAGCAGTCATAGAGGACAGAAGGGGGCCAGCTCCTACGAGCAGTACTTC.

The chain links TRBV2 to TRBJ1-5; D may be TRBD1 (6 bases). Germline assignment: CDR1 SNHLY and CDR2 FYNNEI. The CDR3 covers 15 residues. V was trimmed by 3 bases and J by 3 bases, leaving 12 bases between them. CDR3 sequence: CASSERQANNQPQHF. In DNA, the CDR3 is TGTGCCAGCAGTGAGAGACAGGCGAACAATCAGCCCCAGCATTTT.

The V gene is TRBV25-1, the J gene TRBJ2-3; 10 bases match TRBD1. CDR1 and CDR2 (germline): MGHDK, SYGVNS. Trimming at V came to 5 bases and at J to 5 bases, leaving 4 bases not matched to a gene. CDR3 length equals 14 residues. CDR3 in DNA: TGTGCCAGCAGTCCGGGACAGGGGATAGATACGCAGTATTTT. Its protein is CASSPGQGIDTQYF.

V is TRBV30 and J is TRBJ2-2; 8 bases align to TRBD2. The CDR3 extends over 15 amino acids. The ends lost 5 bases at V and 6 bases at J; junction bases unmatched: 11. Per the germline V gene, CDR1 is GTSNPN and CDR2 is SVGIG (reference sequence). CDR3: CAWSDGGGAAGELFF. The DNA of the CDR3 is TGTGCCTGGTCCGACGGGGGGGGCGCGGCCGGGGAGCTGTTTTTT.